These T cell receptor beta chains were read from a single sample in a study of PD-1 blockade in classical Hodgkin lymphoma. Sequencing used immunoSEQ multiplex PCR; TCRdb keeps in-frame clones, though not all of them. The sample holds 25,000 to 35,000 clones, roughly 94% seen once. The sequencing sample was made of peripheral blood mononuclear cells (PBMCs). The receptors stem from a human donor with classical Hodgkin lymphoma. Both conserved end residues are part of each CDR3. Each record gives: D gene, clone size, V gene, J gene, CDR3 protein, CDR3 DNA. A D gene is named only where the DNA matches it firmly. The size entry is marked missing in some rows and otherwise reads once, few, many or a size class.

>-|-|TRBV2|TRBJ1-5
CASRLADNQPQHF
TGTGCCAGCAGATTAGCAGACAATCAGCCCCAGCATTTT
>-|-|TRBV10-3|TRBJ1-1
CAISTQGSEAFF
TGTGCCATCAGCACACAGGGTTCTGAAGCTTTCTTT
>-|-|TRBV7-2|TRBJ2-7
CASSLGLARAYEQYF
TGTGCCAGCAGCTTAGGTCTAGCTCGGGCCTACGAGCAGTACTTC
>-|-|TRBV13|TRBJ1-6
CASSTDRKWNSPLHF
TGTGCCAGCAGCACCGACAGGAAATGGAATTCACCCCTCCACTTT
>-|-|TRBV7-8|TRBJ1-5
CASSLLSSHQPQHF
TGTGCCAGCAGCTTACTGTCCTCACATCAGCCCCAGCATTTT
>-|-|TRBV6-1|TRBJ1-1
CASTPVTVYTEAFF
TGTGCCAGCACTCCGGTGACAGTTTACACTGAAGCTTTCTTT
>TRBD2|-|TRBV6-4|TRBJ2-3
CASSDSGGADTQYF
TGTGCCAGCAGTGACTCGGGGGGGGCAGATACGCAGTATTTT
>-|-|TRBV7-2|TRBJ2-5
CASSQPLGTQYF
TGTGCCAGCAGCCAACCGTTGGGGACCCAGTACTTC
>-|-|TRBV11-1|TRBJ2-7
CASSFRGAYEQYF
TGTGCCAGCAGCTTCAGGGGGGCCTACGAGCAGTACTTC
>TRBD2|-|TRBV27|TRBJ2-1
CASSSYLAGGLRGEQFF
TGTGCCAGCAGTTCTTACCTAGCGGGAGGTCTCCGAGGTGAGCAGTTCTTC
>TRBD1|-|TRBV9|TRBJ1-5
CASSVGDRYQPQHF
TGTGCCAGCAGCGTGGGGGACAGGTATCAGCCCCAGCATTTT
>TRBD1|-|TRBV12-5|TRBJ1-5
CGGDRDSNQPQHF
TGTGGAGGAGACAGGGATAGCAATCAGCCCCAGCATTTT
>-|-|TRBV5-5|TRBJ2-7
CASSLASRSAYEQYF
TGTGCCAGCAGCTTGGCCTCCAGGAGTGCCTACGAGCAGTACTTC
>-|-|TRBV2|TRBJ1-6
CASFRGSSYNSPLHF
TGTGCCAGTTTTAGGGGGAGCTCCTATAATTCACCCCTCCACTTT
>-|-|TRBV19|TRBJ2-3
CASSIRSFTDTQYF
TGTGCCAGTAGTATACGAAGCTTCACAGATACGCAGTATTTT
>TRBD1|-|TRBV19|TRBJ2-3
CASTPTGNTDTQYF
TGTGCCAGTACTCCGACAGGGAACACAGATACGCAGTATTTT
>-|-|TRBV15|TRBJ2-7
CATSRDVGAYEQYF
TGTGCCACCAGCAGAGATGTGGGAGCCTACGAGCAGTACTTC
>TRBD1|-|TRBV10-1|TRBJ2-2
CTPGGALTGELFF
TGCACTCCAGGGGGCGCATTGACCGGGGAGCTGTTTTTT
>-|-|TRBV7-9|TRBJ2-1
CASSLVQGVDEQFF
TGTGCCAGCAGCTTAGTACAGGGTGTGGATGAGCAGTTCTTC
>-|-|TRBV30|TRBJ2-1
CAWSVLSGVISYNEQFF
TGTGCCTGGAGTGTACTTTCGGGGGTTATCTCCTACAATGAGCAGTTCTTC
>TRBD2|few|TRBV10-2|TRBJ2-7
CASSEMGGSYEQYF
TGCGCCAGCAGTGAGATGGGGGGGTCCTACGAGCAGTACTTC
>-|-|TRBV6-5|TRBJ1-2
CASSYTPRTYGYTF
TGTGCCAGCAGTTATACCCCCCGAACCTATGGCTACACCTTC
>-|-|TRBV27|TRBJ2-1
CASSSLGRTTNNEQFF
TGTGCCAGCAGTTCACTGGGACGGACTACCAACAATGAGCAGTTCTTC
>-|-|TRBV28|TRBJ2-5
CASSSTHRRWETQYF
TGTGCCAGCAGTTCGACACATAGAAGGTGGGAGACCCAGTACTTC
>-|-|TRBV5-4|TRBJ2-2
CASSKSAGELFF
TGTGCCAGCAGCAAAAGCGCCGGGGAGCTGTTTTTT
>TRBD2|-|TRBV19|TRBJ2-3
CASSDSGRAGRAQYF
TGTGCCAGTAGTGATAGCGGGAGGGCTGGTCGTGCGCAGTATTTT
>-|-|TRBV6-6|TRBJ1-4
CASSYRGLGEKLFF
TGTGCCAGCAGTTACCGGGGGCTCGGTGAAAAACTGTTTTTT
>TRBD2|-|TRBV5-4|TRBJ2-3
CASSPRGGGGAGTQYF
TGTGCCAGCAGCCCACGCGGGGGCGGGGGGGCCGGCACGCAGTATTTT
>-|-|TRBV13|TRBJ2-3
CASSHARRRRGDTQYF
TGTGCCAGCAGCCACGCCAGACGGCGGAGGGGAGATACGCAGTATTTT
>-|-|TRBV10-3|TRBJ1-1
CAIRLAANTEAFF
TGTGCCATCAGGTTGGCAGCGAACACTGAAGCTTTCTTT
>TRBD1|-|TRBV6-5|TRBJ1-6
CASSGTGPGDSPLHF
TGTGCCAGCAGCGGGACAGGGCCGGGTGATTCACCCCTCCACTTT
>-|-|TRBV28|TRBJ2-1
CASSWLSTYNEQFF
TGTGCCAGCAGCTGGCTTTCCACCTACAATGAGCAGTTCTTC
>TRBD1|-|TRBV5-1|TRBJ2-1
CASSQGQGYNEQFF
TGCGCCAGCAGCCAGGGACAGGGCTACAATGAGCAGTTCTTC
>TRBD2|-|TRBV5-6|TRBJ2-7
CASSLGGTRRGEQYF
TGTGCCAGCAGCTTGGGAGGGACTAGAAGAGGCGAGCAGTACTTC
>TRBD2|-|TRBV4-1|TRBJ2-3
CASSPLGAGGRTDTQYF
TGCGCCAGCAGCCCCCTGGGGGCGGGGGGACGCACAGATACGCAGTATTTT
>-|-|TRBV19|TRBJ2-7
CASSPPLGYEQYF
TGTGCCAGTAGCCCCCCGTTGGGGTACGAGCAGTACTTC
>TRBD2|-|TRBV15|TRBJ2-7
CATSGRGVSYEQYF
TGTGCCACTTCGGGGCGGGGGGTTTCCTACGAGCAGTACTTC
>TRBD2|-|TRBV4-1|TRBJ2-2
CASSQGIAGGGTGELFF
TGCGCCAGCAGCCAAGGAATAGCGGGAGGCGGTACCGGGGAGCTGTTTTTT
>-|-|TRBV30|TRBJ2-1
CAWSVGGSYNEQFF
TGTGCCTGGAGTGTAGGAGGTTCCTACAATGAGCAGTTCTTC
>-|-|TRBV5-1|TRBJ2-2
CASRGDGELFF
TGCGCCAGCAGAGGGGACGGGGAGCTGTTTTTT
>TRBD2|-|TRBV14|TRBJ2-7
CASSKMRGLAASYEQYF
TGTGCCAGCAGCAAAATGAGGGGACTAGCGGCCTCCTACGAGCAGTACTTC
>TRBD2|-|TRBV4-1|TRBJ2-1
CASSLKGLAGSYNEQFF
TGCGCCAGCAGCCTTAAAGGACTAGCGGGGAGCTACAATGAGCAGTTCTTC